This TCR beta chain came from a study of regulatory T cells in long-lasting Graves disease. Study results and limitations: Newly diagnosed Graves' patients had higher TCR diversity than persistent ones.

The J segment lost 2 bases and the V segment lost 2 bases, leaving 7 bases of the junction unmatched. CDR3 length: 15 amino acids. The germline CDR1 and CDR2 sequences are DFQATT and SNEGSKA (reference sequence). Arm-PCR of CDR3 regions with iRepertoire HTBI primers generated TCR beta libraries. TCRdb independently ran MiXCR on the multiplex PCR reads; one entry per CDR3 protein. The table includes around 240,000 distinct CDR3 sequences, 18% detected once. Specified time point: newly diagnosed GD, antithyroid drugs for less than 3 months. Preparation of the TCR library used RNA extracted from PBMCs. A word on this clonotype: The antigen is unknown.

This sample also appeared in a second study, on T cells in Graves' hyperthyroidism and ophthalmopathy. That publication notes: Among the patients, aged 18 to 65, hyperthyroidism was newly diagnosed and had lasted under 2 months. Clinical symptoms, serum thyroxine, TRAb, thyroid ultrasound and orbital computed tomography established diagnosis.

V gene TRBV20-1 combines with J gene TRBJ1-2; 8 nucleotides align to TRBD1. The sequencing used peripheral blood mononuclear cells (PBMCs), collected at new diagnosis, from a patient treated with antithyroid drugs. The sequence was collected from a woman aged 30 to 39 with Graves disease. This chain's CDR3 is CSARNTGTGNYGYTF. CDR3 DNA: TGCAGTGCTAGAAATACCGGGACAGGAAACTATGGCTACACCTTC.